These 21 T cell receptor beta chains were sequenced from one sample in a study of blood T cells in healthy people across ages. Alongside a J-beta primer mix, a sample-barcoded 5' primer served in a second PCR lasting roughly 6 to 11 cycles. One entry per CDR3 protein results from TCRdb running MiXCR on the 5' RACE reads. The data hold about 1.1 million distinct CDR3 sequences, with less than 45% observed a single time. What was sequenced was blood. These receptors all come from a man aged 18 to 30 in good health.

This chain joins TRBV10-3 and TRBJ2-1; no definite D call. The CDR3 covers 16 residues. Deletions cut 0 bases from V and 6 bases from J, with 15 bases between. The V gene's germline CDR1 is ENHRY and CDR2 SYGVKD. This chain's CDR3 is CAISESGSPVGNEQFF. Here the CDR3 DNA reads TGTGCCATCAGTGAGTCGGGTTCCCCAGTGGGCAATGAGCAGTTCTTC.

This clonotype was seen only a few times. This chain connects TRBV29-1 to TRBJ2-3; D is ambiguous. There are 13 residues in the CDR3. V gave up 6 bases and J gave up 2 bases, with 12 bases separating them. Germline V gives CDR1 SQVTM, CDR2 ANQGSEA. The CDR3 nucleotides read TGCAGCGTAAGGGCCCCCCTCACAGATACGCAGTATTTT. This sequence encodes CSVRAPLTDTQYF.

The chain combines TRBV27 with TRBJ1-1; 8 bases agree with TRBD1. J gave up 1 base and V 5 bases, and 6 bases lay outside the gene matches. This CDR3 has 15 residues. The germline V gene encodes CDR1 MNHEY and CDR2 SMNVEV (reference sequence). The CDR3 sequence is CASSPRTGRNTEAFF. In nucleotides, the CDR3 is TGTGCCAGCAGTCCCCGGACAGGGAGGAACACTGAAGCTTTCTTT.

The V gene is TRBV21-1, the J gene TRBJ1-5; the table assigns TRBD1, which was not confirmed against the DNA. TRBV21-1 is given as a pseudogene. The CDR3 sequence is 12 residues long. The CDR3 here is CASSKERGDRHF. For the CDR3, the DNA is TGTGCCAGCAGCAAAGAAAGGGGGGACCGGCATTTT.

This clonotype was observed a handful of times. This chain joins TRBV2 and TRBJ2-1; possibly TRBD2 for D (5 bases). The CDR3 loop spans 15 amino acids. Trimming took off 2 bases at V and 5 bases at J, with 13 bases between the two ends. CDR1 and CDR2 from the germline V gene are SNHLY and FYNNEI. The CDR3 sequence is CASSELGSVDNEQFF. The DNA of the CDR3 is TGTGCCAGCAGTGAACTGGGTAGCGTGGACAATGAGCAGTTCTTC.

The table lists this clonotype with a count of one. A read error may explain this, as a much larger clone is one base away. This chain joins TRBV27 and TRBJ2-6; TRBD1 is a possible D gene (5 bases). The CDR3 totals 16 residues. Germline CDR1 reads MNHEY; CDR2 reads SMNVEV (reference sequence). CDR3 in amino acids: CASTSIQGSGADVLTF. CDR3 DNA sequence: TGTGCCAGCACCTCTATCCAGGGTTCTGGGGCCGACGTCCTGACTTTC.

This clonotype showed up just a few times. The genes are TRBV20-1 and TRBJ1-5; D is undetermined. The CDR3 sequence is 14 residues long. V was shortened by 3 bases and J by 0 bases, with 9 bases between the two germline ends. Germline V gives CDR1 DFQATT, CDR2 SNEGSKA (reference sequence). CDR3 in amino acids: CSASVSYSNQPQHF. Written as DNA, the CDR3 is TGCAGTGCTAGTGTATCCTATAGCAATCAGCCCCAGCATTTT.

This clonotype was detected many times. CDR3 region: CASSLRVEDFTDTQYF. The CDR3 DNA reads TGCGCCAGCAGCTTGAGGGTTGAGGACTTCACAGATACGCAGTATTTT. V and J are TRBV5-1 and TRBJ2-3; the D gene is possibly TRBD2 (5 bases). The V end lost 1 base, the J end lost 2 bases, and 14 bases lay between the germline ends. Per the germline V gene, CDR1 is SGHRS and CDR2 is YFSETQ. This CDR3 is built from 16 residues.

The gene calls are TRBV7-8 and TRBJ2-2, with a weak D call TRBD1 (6 bases). V lost 8 bases to trimming and J lost 0 bases, with 10 bases between them. CDR3 length: 14 residues. Germline-derived CDR1 and CDR2 are SGHVS and FQNEAQ. The CDR3 loop is CASFGTPNTGELFF. Here the CDR3 DNA reads TGTGCCAGCTTCGGGACACCGAACACCGGGGAGCTGTTTTTT. The full variable domain, with the rest looked up from reference TRBV7-8 and TRBJ2-2, is GAGVSQSPRYKVAKRGQDVALRCDPISGHVSLFWYQQALGQGPEFLTYFQNEAQLDKSGLPSDRFFAERPEGSVSTLKIQRTQQEDSAVYLCASFGTPNTGELFFGEGSRLTVL.

In nucleotides, the CDR3 is TGTGCCAGTAGTACTCAGGAAGTGGACTACACCTTC. It codes for CASSTQEVDYTF. The chain carries TRBV19 and TRBJ1-2; unclear D gene. With 4 bases removed from V and 10 bases from J, the gap between germline ends came to 13 bases. CDR1 LNHDA and CDR2 SQIVND come from the germline V gene (reference sequence). The length of the CDR3 is 12 residues.

The chain couples TRBV7-2 to TRBJ2-1; tentatively, D is TRBD1 (5 bases). Per germline, CDR1 SGHTA and CDR2 FQGNSA. V dropped 1 base and J dropped 7 bases, with 11 bases sitting between them. This CDR3 region has 14 residues. Written as DNA, the CDR3 is TGTGCCAGCAGCTTAGAGTGGGGCTCGAATGAGCAGTTCTTC. Amino acids: CASSLEWGSNEQFF. The whole variable domain, filled in from reference TRBV7-2 and TRBJ2-1, reads GAGVSQSPSNKVTEKGKDVELRCDPISGHTALYWYRQSLGQGLEFLIYFQGNSAPDKSGLPSDRFSAERTGGSVSTLTIQRTQQEDSAVYLCASSLEWGSNEQFFGPGTRLTVL.

The gene calls are TRBV9 and TRBJ2-1; no reliable D call. The CDR3 contains 14 residues. Trimming stripped 0 bases from V and 8 bases from J, with 12 bases between. Germline assignment: CDR1 SGDLS and CDR2 YYNGEE. CDR3 sequence reads: CASSVEGSNYEQFF. DNA of the CDR3: TGTGCCAGCAGCGTAGAGGGCAGTAACTATGAGCAGTTCTTC.

As regards this clonotype: A read error may be the cause here, since a much bigger clone is one base away. The gene calls are TRBV7-2 and TRBJ1-5; the match to TRBD1 covers 7 bases. This CDR3 comprises 13 residues. CDR1 SGHTA and CDR2 FQGNSA come from the germline V gene. V shed 5 bases and J 8 bases; nucleotides not matched to a gene: 6. The CDR3 region is CASSTRTGKPQHF. In DNA, the CDR3 is TGTGCCAGCAGCACCCGGACAGGCAAGCCCCAGCATTTT.

This chain joins TRBV29-1 and TRBJ2-7; D might be TRBD1 or TRBD2, each matching 5 bases. The CDR3 consists of 13 residues. Germline V gene sequence: CDR1 SQVTM, CDR2 ANQGSEA. The V end lost 7 bases, the J end lost 7 bases, and 20 bases lay between the germline ends. In nucleotides, the CDR3 is TGCAGCGCCCCGGGACCTTCACTCAATGAGCAGTACTTC. Its translation: CSAPGPSLNEQYF.

V gene TRBV6-6 combines with J gene TRBJ1-5, with D hard to call. The ends were cut back, 10 bases at V and 6 bases at J, with 16 bases in the middle. This CDR3 contains 13 residues. The germline gives CDR1 MNHNY, CDR2 SVGAGI (reference sequence). CDR3 protein: CATAGGRTQPQHF. The CDR3 region has the DNA TGTGCCACCGCGGGAGGGAGGACTCAGCCCCAGCATTTT.

The chain joins TRBV4-2 to TRBJ2-7, with 8 bases that match TRBD2. V shed 4 bases, J shed 10 bases, and the junction held 15 bases outside the gene matches. The CDR3 extends over 15 amino acids. CDR1 and CDR2 from the germline V gene are LGHNA and YNFKEQ. CDR3 nucleotide sequence: TGTGCCAGCAGCCTCAGCGGGGGCGGCCAAGAGGCCCAGTACTTC. Its translation: CASSLSGGGQEAQYF.

The chain links TRBV5-1 to TRBJ1-3, with 7 bases aligning to TRBD1. V lost 7 bases, J lost 8 bases, and 12 bases stayed unmatched. Germline CDR1 and CDR2: SGHRS and YFSETQ. The length of the CDR3 is 14 residues. CDR3 sequence: CASGATGSLDTIYF. The CDR3 DNA follows: TGCGCCAGCGGCGCGACAGGGAGTCTGGACACCATATATTTT.

This clonotype was detected a few times. The junction departs from germline at one end; a sequencing error may be responsible. This chain uses TRBV4-3 with TRBJ2-2, with D possibly TRBD1 on 6 matching bases. The CDR3 has 16 residues. Germline CDR1 reads LGHNA; CDR2 reads YSLEER. CDR3 sequence (DNA): TGCGCCAGCAGCCAAGAGGGGGCAGCGAACACCGGGGAGCTTTTTTTT. This sequence encodes CASSQEGAANTGELFF.

J is TRBJ1-2 and V is TRBV2, with D unclear. CDR1 and CDR2 (germline): SNHLY, FYNNEI. With 6 bases removed from V and 2 bases from J, the gap between germline ends came to 10 bases. The CDR3 totals 13 residues. The CDR3 spells CASSRTLNYGYTF. The CDR3 region has the DNA TGTGCCAGCAGCCGGACCCTAAACTATGGCTACACCTTC.

This clonotype was seen only a few times. The chain combines TRBV28 with TRBJ2-1; either TRBD1 or TRBD2 may fit D (5 bases each). The CDR3 covers 14 residues. Germline assignment: CDR1 MDHEN and CDR2 SYDVKM. V was clipped by 3 bases and J by 5 bases, with 11 bases between them. The DNA of the CDR3 is TGTGCCAGCAGTTTCTCGGGACGAAACAATGAGCAGTTCTTC. The encoded protein is CASSFSGRNNEQFF.

The table lists this clonotype with a few counts. This chain links TRBV27 with TRBJ1-2, with D perhaps TRBD1 (5 bases). CDR3 size: 14 residues. Per the germline V gene, CDR1 is MNHEY and CDR2 is SMNVEV (reference sequence). V lost 2 bases and J 3 bases, leaving 10 bases between the germline ends. This CDR3 is CASSLRGPHYGYTF. The DNA of the CDR3 is TGTGCCAGCAGTTTACGGGGCCCCCACTATGGCTACACCTTC.